The entry below describes one T cell receptor beta chain. Its antigen is as yet unknown. This specimen belongs to a study of T-cell reconstitution after alpha-beta-depleted transplantation in children. Study results and caveats: Several hundred rapidly expanded clones from non-depleted graft cells reportedly supplied alpha-beta T cells about two months post-transplant. A year had passed since transplant, and T-cell counts and diversity by then came mostly from newly produced T cells.

Unique molecular identifiers were incorporated into the prepared TCRbeta library. TCRdb ran MiXCR on the PCR reads and lists one entry per CDR3 protein. The table has about 980,000 distinct CDR3 sequences, about 29% seen once; the top ten hold 25% to 35%. This clonotype was obtained from a boy less than two years old who had a stem cell transplant for SCID, so the T cells may come from the graft donor. Specimen: PBMCs, mostly from graft donor cells, collected 360 days after TCRalphabeta/CD19-depleted stem cell transplant.

CDR3 residues: CASSQRGAGKAGELFF. The CDR3 DNA reads as TGCGCCAGCAGCCAAAGGGGGGCAGGGAAGGCCGGGGAGCTGTTTTTT. V and J are TRBV4-1 and TRBJ2-2; D could derive from TRBD1 or TRBD2 (6 bases each). Trimming removed 2 bases at V and 6 bases at J, with 16 bases between. The germline V gene has CDR1 MGHRA and CDR2 YSYEKL. This CDR3 comprises 16 residues.